This T cell receptor (beta chain) originates from a study of blood T cell repertoires in COVID-19. The method was immunoSEQ multiplex PCR; TCRdb's version includes in-frame clones alone and lacks a portion of them. Of about 46,000 clones listed, around 90% were seen once; the top ten hold about 10%. CDR1 is GTSNPN, CDR2 SVGIG, per germline (reference sequence). Trimming took off 5 bases at V and 3 bases at J, with 10 bases between the two ends. The CDR3 has 12 amino acids. The sequencing input was peripheral blood. The clonotype comes from a man aged 50-59 years with active COVID-19. J is TRBJ1-2 and V is TRBV30; D gene ambiguous. CDR3 in DNA: TGTGCCTGGGGACGGAGATACTATGGCTACACCTTC. Protein sequence: CAWGRRYYGYTF.